This record covers a single TCR beta chain. An end of the junction does not agree with germline; a read error may underlie this. The CDR3 totals 14 residues. Germline V gives CDR1 SGDLS, CDR2 YYNGEE. The entry originates in a study of blood T cell repertoires in COVID-19. Study-level background: Both acute and convalescent COVID-19 samples were obtained from the United States, Italy and Spain. Sample material is recorded as cDNA or gDNA derived from T cells, B-cell-depleted T cells, or PBMCs.

Original analysis: Estimation of nucleated cell counts was performed using reference gene primer amplification. TCRdb's table, derived via immunoSEQ multiplex PCR, lists solely in-frame clones and lacks some. V, J and clone size derive from that table, while D and trimming were established from the DNA sequence. The repertoire holds approximately 230,000 clones, with over 70% as singletons. The J gene is TRBJ1-1, the V gene TRBV9, with 7 bases matching TRBD1. The receptor comes from an elderly man with acute or convalescent COVID-19. Sequenced sample: peripheral blood. The DNA of the CDR3 is TGTGCCAGCAGCGTAGGGAGGGTACCGGGACAGAAATATTTT. This sequence encodes CASSVGRVPGQKYF.